These 25 T cell receptor beta chains originate from one sample sequenced in a study of T cell repertoires in cytomegalovirus infection. Each CDR3 protein is one row after TCRdb ran MiXCR on the reads. The table shows nearly 700,000 distinct CDR3 sequences, with about 33% occurring only once. These receptors are not linked to any known antigen. The starting material was cultured PBMCs, obtained from culture after CMV antigen stimulation. These receptors all come from a human donor in good health (CMV status not recorded). Some clones in this sample may be carry-over from other donors' samples.

The V call is TRBV7-8, the J call TRBJ1-2, with D tentatively TRBD1 (5 bases). The CDR3 contains 14 residues. Per germline, CDR1 SGHVS and CDR2 FQNEAQ. V lost 3 bases, J lost 8 bases, and 16 bases lay in between. The CDR3 DNA follows: TGTGCCAGCAGCTTCGCCGGGACGGCGGAAGGCTACACCTTC. Encoded protein: CASSFAGTAEGYTF.

This rearrangement joins TRBV5-1 to TRBJ2-1; D unresolved. The CDR3 has 17 amino acids. V shed 1 base and J shed 0 bases, with 14 bases lying between them. Per germline, CDR1 SGHRS and CDR2 YFSETQ. In DNA form, the CDR3 reads TGCGCCAGCAGCTTGACCGGGCAGACATCCTCCTACAATGAGCAGTTCTTC. Its protein product is CASSLTGQTSSYNEQFF.

The chain carries TRBV27 and TRBJ2-4; possibly TRBD2 for D (6 bases). Trimming took 5 bases from V and 6 from J, leaving 14 bases between them. Germline assignment: CDR1 MNHEY and CDR2 SMNVEV (reference sequence). The CDR3 has 14 amino acids. The CDR3 protein is CASSPSTEGNIQYF. DNA for the CDR3: TGTGCCAGCAGTCCGTCCACGGAGGGAAACATTCAGTACTTC.

This clonotype was observed a handful of times. The chain recombines TRBV14 with TRBJ2-3; a possible D gene is TRBD2 (5 bases). Germline V gene data show CDR1 as SGHDN and CDR2 as FVKESK. Trimming shortened V by 0 bases and J by 2 bases, and 12 bases separated the two germline ends. The CDR3 is 16 amino acids. In DNA, the CDR3 is TGTGCCAGCAGCCAAGATCCGGGCGGGCTCACAGATACGCAGTATTTT. Its translation is CASSQDPGGLTDTQYF.

There are a few counts of this clonotype. The chain recombines TRBV11-2 with TRBJ2-5, with 8 positions matching TRBD2. Germline assignment: CDR1 SGHAT and CDR2 FQNNGV. The CDR3 runs to 13 residues. The J segment lost 9 bases and the V segment lost 6 bases, leaving 9 bases of the junction unmatched. CDR3: CASRESGSRAQYF. The CDR3 DNA reads as TGTGCCAGCAGAGAAAGCGGGAGCAGGGCCCAGTACTTC.

This clonotype has at least ten counts. The chain has TRBV7-2 and TRBJ2-7; a possible D gene is TRBD1 (6 bases). V lost 5 bases, J lost 3 bases, and 11 bases lay in between. This CDR3 is 13 amino acids long. CDR1 is SGHTA, CDR2 FQGNSA, per germline. The CDR3 reads CASSLQGGYEQYF. The DNA of the CDR3 is TGTGCCAGCAGCCTACAAGGGGGCTACGAGCAGTACTTC.

J is TRBJ2-1 and V is TRBV12-3 or TRBV12-4; 7 nucleotides agree with TRBD2. J lost 6 bases, V lost 7 bases, and 12 bases had no gene match. The CDR3 has 15 residues. CDR3 coding DNA: TGTGCCAGCACCCAGGGAGCGGGGTTAATCAATGAGCAGTTCTTC. Protein sequence: CASTQGAGLINEQFF.

The chain carries TRBV20-1 and TRBJ2-5; TRBD1 matches 8 bases. The CDR3 length is 15 residues. The V gene end was trimmed by 6 bases and the J gene end by 2 bases; junction bases not matched to a gene: 11. The germline gives CDR1 DFQATT, CDR2 SNEGSKA (reference sequence). The CDR3, as DNA: TGCAGTGCCCCAGGGGCAGGGGGCGTACAAGAGACCCAGTACTTC. This gives the protein CSAPGAGGVQETQYF.

The chain employs TRBV19 and TRBJ2-1; perhaps TRBD2 as D (6 bases). With 10 bases removed from V and 0 bases from J, the gap between germline ends came to 16 bases. Germline CDR1 LNHDA, CDR2 SQIVND (reference sequence). The CDR3 is 15 amino acids. The DNA of the CDR3 is TGTGCCACTGCCTCTTTGCGGGGCTCCTACAATGAGCAGTTCTTC. Amino acids: CATASLRGSYNEQFF.

V is TRBV5-1 and J is TRBJ2-1; 13 positions agree with TRBD2. J lost 2 bases, V lost 4 bases, and 3 bases had no gene match. Germline values: CDR1 SGHRS, CDR2 YFSETQ. The CDR3 has 16 amino acids. CDR3 nucleotides: TGCGCCAGCAGCCGGGGACTAGCGGGGCCCTACAATGAGCAGTTCTTC. Its protein is CASSRGLAGPYNEQFF.

Only a few counts were recorded for this clonotype. The chain is built from TRBV10-2 and TRBJ1-5, with D hard to call. V was trimmed by 2 bases and J by 3 bases, leaving 8 bases between them. The V gene's germline CDR1 is WSHSY and CDR2 SAAADI. The length of the CDR3 is 14 residues. The CDR3 loop reads CASSERAPNQPQHF. The CDR3 region has the DNA TGCGCCAGCAGTGAGAGGGCCCCCAATCAGCCCCAGCATTTT.

The chain combines TRBV7-9 with TRBJ2-5; 7 bases are shared with TRBD2. The CDR3 length is 13 residues. The germline V gene encodes CDR1 SEHNR and CDR2 FQNEAQ (reference sequence). Unmatched junction bases numbered 6, after V lost 4 bases and J lost 7 bases. This CDR3 is CASSSPSGGTQYF. The CDR3 DNA sequence: TGTGCCAGCAGCTCTCCTAGCGGTGGGACCCAGTACTTC.

This chain joins TRBV24-1 and TRBJ2-1; no definite D call. Germline CDR1 KGHDR, CDR2 SFDVKD. V lost 4 bases and J lost 7, with 7 bases in between. The CDR3 is 12 amino acids. CDR3 amino acids: CATSDYSNEQFF. CDR3 nucleotides: TGTGCCACCAGTGACTACTCAAATGAGCAGTTCTTC.

This clonotype showed up just a few times. The chain is built from TRBV7-8 and TRBJ2-3; TRBD2 agrees at 7 bases. The CDR3 has 16 residues. V lost 0 bases, J lost 0 bases, and 3 bases stayed unmatched. The germline V gene has CDR1 SGHVS and CDR2 FQNEAQ. The CDR3 reads CASSLARLASTDTQYF. CDR3 sequence (DNA): TGTGCCAGCAGCTTAGCAAGACTAGCCAGCACAGATACGCAGTATTTT.

The chain links TRBV20-1 to TRBJ1-5, with no clear D. Trimming removed 2 bases at V and 5 bases at J, with 10 bases between. Germline V gene sequence: CDR1 DFQATT, CDR2 SNEGSKA (reference sequence). This CDR3 contains 13 residues. CDR3 DNA: TGCAGTGCTAGAAGGGATTTTGATCAGCCCCAGCATTTT. Its protein is CSARRDFDQPQHF.

This clonotype was picked up a small number of times. The V gene is TRBV6-5, the J gene TRBJ2-7; TRBD2 aligns across 7 bases. V gave up 3 bases and J gave up 9 bases; unmatched junction bases: 23. CDR1 and CDR2 from the germline V gene are MNHEY and SVGAGI. The CDR3 has 18 residues. Written as DNA, the CDR3 is TGTGCCAGCAGTTATGCCCCCCGTAACTGGAGGGAGGGCCTACGGCAGTACTTC. Translation gives CASSYAPRNWREGLRQYF.

This clonotype came up a few times. The chain joins TRBV4-1 to TRBJ1-1; D unresolved. With 0 bases removed from V and 7 bases from J, the gap between germline ends came to 6 bases. The germline gives CDR1 MGHRA, CDR2 YSYEKL. The CDR3 is made up of 12 amino acids. Written as DNA, the CDR3 is TGCGCCAGCAGCCAAGATAGCAATGAAGCTTTCTTT. Protein sequence: CASSQDSNEAFF.

This clonotype has only a few counts. The rearrangement joins TRBV7-8 to TRBJ2-5; 12 positions match TRBD2. The V gene's germline CDR1 is SGHVS and CDR2 FQNEAQ. This CDR3 region has 19 residues. V lost 3 bases to trimming and J lost 5 bases; unmatched junction nucleotides: 16. The CDR3 is CASSFLAGGPEAGEETQYF. DNA for the CDR3: TGTGCCAGCAGCTTTCTAGCGGGGGGGCCGGAGGCGGGTGAGGAGACCCAGTACTTC.

The V and J genes are TRBV4-1 and TRBJ2-7; TRBD2 is a possible D gene (6 bases). Trimming left V 4 bases short and J 6 bases short, with 22 bases between. The germline V gene encodes CDR1 MGHRA and CDR2 YSYEKL. The CDR3 has 16 amino acids. The CDR3 DNA is TGCGCCAGCAGCCGTGAGGGACTCTTGGGGGGATCCGAGCAGTACTTC. Translation: CASSREGLLGGSEQYF.

This clonotype was detected a few times. The chain carries TRBV6-2 or TRBV6-3 and TRBJ2-3; unclear D gene. The CDR3 is 17 residues long. Germline V CDR1 and CDR2: MNHEY, SVGEGT. V lost 6 bases and J lost 1, with 20 bases in between. The CDR3 bases are TGTGCCAGCAGCCCGGACCTAATTCCCGTCGGCACAGATACGCAGTATTTT. Amino acids: CASSPDLIPVGTDTQYF.

This clonotype showed up just a few times. The chain carries TRBV6-2 or TRBV6-3 and TRBJ1-4; no reliable D call. The V gene's germline CDR1 is MNHEY and CDR2 SVGEGT. This CDR3 has 15 residues. V was cut by 0 bases and J by 10 bases, with 15 bases left in between. Written as DNA, the CDR3 is TGTGCCAGCAGTTACTCGTTGTCAGGAGGCGGAAAACTGTTTTTT. Translation gives CASSYSLSGGGKLFF.

This clonotype has ten or more counts. V and J are TRBV12-3 or TRBV12-4 and TRBJ1-3; tentatively, D is TRBD1 (5 bases). This CDR3 is 14 amino acids long. The germline V and J ends were trimmed by 5 bases and 0 bases, with 8 bases remaining between them. CDR3 region: CASSPGISGNTIYF. CDR3 nucleotide sequence: TGTGCCAGCAGTCCAGGGATCTCTGGAAACACCATATATTTT.

V gene TRBV25-1 combines with J gene TRBJ2-7, with TRBD2 as a possible D gene (6 bases). The germline V gene has CDR1 MGHDK and CDR2 SYGVNS. The CDR3 has 14 residues. The ends were cut back, 3 bases at V and 0 bases at J, with 9 bases in the middle. CDR3 DNA sequence: TGTGCCAGCAGTGATGGGGACTCCTCCTACGAGCAGTACTTC. Protein: CASSDGDSSYEQYF.

This clonotype has ten or more counts. The chain uses TRBV7-9 and TRBJ2-7; tentatively, D is TRBD1 (5 bases). Germline-derived CDR1 and CDR2 are SEHNR and FQNEAQ (reference sequence). Trimming stripped 1 base from V and 0 bases from J, with 10 bases between. The CDR3 has 15 residues. CDR3 DNA sequence: TGTGCCAGCAGCTTAGACAGGCTGAGCTCCTACGAGCAGTACTTC. This codes for CASSLDRLSSYEQYF.

This chain connects TRBV7-9 to TRBJ2-5, with TRBD1 matching over 7 bases. V shed 5 bases and J 4 bases; nucleotides not matched to a gene: 7. The CDR3 extends over 14 amino acids. Germline CDR1 SEHNR, CDR2 FQNEAQ (reference sequence). The CDR3 DNA sequence: TGTGCCAGCAGCGAGGGGGCGACGAGAGAGACCCAGTACTTC. Encoded protein: CASSEGATRETQYF. Together with reference TRBV7-9 and TRBJ2-5, the CDR3 gives the full variable domain: DTGVSQNPRHKITKRGQNVTFRCDPISEHNRLYWYRQTLGQGPEFLTYFQNEAQLEKSRLLSDRFSAERPKGSFSTLEIQRTEQGDSAMYLCASSEGATRETQYFGPGTRLLVL.